In its sample, the clone carrying this T cell receptor beta chain was seen a few times. The data originate from a study of blood T cells in healthy people across ages. Germline CDR1 LGHDT, CDR2 YNNKEL (reference sequence). The length of the CDR3 is 14 residues. V was shortened by 2 bases and J by 5 bases, with 10 bases between the two germline ends. The authors ran a second PCR of 7 to 11 cycles using a sample-barcoded 5' primer and a J-beta primer mix. TCRdb reanalysed the 5' RACE reads using MiXCR and keeps one entry per CDR3 protein. The table lists about 670,000 distinct CDR3 sequences, 45% to 60% of them singletons.

The source is a woman aged 80 or over in good health. The sequenced material came from blood. The chain uses TRBV3-1 and TRBJ2-1; no firm D call. Here the CDR3 reads CASSQYGINNEQFF. CDR3 DNA sequence: TGTGCCAGCAGCCAATATGGCATAAACAATGAGCAGTTCTTC.